What follows are 9 T cell receptor beta chains derived from one specimen sequenced in a study of human T cells and chemical hapten exposure. As to time point: pre-sensitization, week 0. Treatment specified: therapeutic diphenylcyclopropenone sensitization with weekly scalp DPC. Via MiXCR, TCRdb re-called the RACE reads, giving one row per CDR3 protein. The sample lists over 35,000 distinct CDR3 sequences, 10% occurring once. The specimen was whole blood, collected in connection with sensitization to the hapten diphenylcyclopropenone (DPC). These receptors came from a man younger than 45 with alopecia areata. Some clones in this sample may be carry-over from other donors' samples.

This clonotype was recorded at least ten times. The genes are TRBV7-9 and TRBJ2-3; D is unclear. V gave up 6 bases and J gave up 3 bases, with 7 bases separating them. The CDR3 length is 12 residues. Germline assignment: CDR1 SEHNR and CDR2 FQNEAQ (reference sequence). The CDR3 protein is CASSPETDTQYF. In DNA form, the CDR3 reads TGTGCCAGCAGTCCCGAGACAGATACGCAGTATTTT.

This clonotype was seen many times. The J gene is TRBJ1-2, the V gene TRBV29-1, with 8 bases matching TRBD1. J lost 5 bases, V lost 4 bases, and 6 bases had no gene match. Per the germline V gene, CDR1 is SQVTM and CDR2 is ANQGSEA. The CDR3 is made up of 13 amino acids. Here the CDR3 DNA reads TGCAGCGTTGGGCTTGGACAGGGATATGGCTACACCTTC. Translated: CSVGLGQGYGYTF.

This clonotype was detected only once. The chain has TRBV7-9 and TRBJ1-1; D uncertain. CDR1 and CDR2 (germline): SEHNR, FQNEAQ (reference sequence). The V end lost 5 bases, the J end lost 0 bases, and 10 bases lay between the germline ends. This CDR3 is built from 14 residues. This CDR3 is CASSPPSMNTEAFF. The CDR3 DNA is TGTGCCAGCAGCCCCCCGAGTATGAACACTGAAGCTTTCTTT.

This clonotype was seen a few times. V gene TRBV6-2 or TRBV6-3 combines with J gene TRBJ2-1; D might be TRBD1 (6 bases). Germline CDR1 MNHEY, CDR2 SVGEGT. The CDR3 runs 12 residues. The V end was cut by 8 bases, the J end by 6 bases, with 11 bases between. CDR3 region: CASSGHLNEQFF. CDR3 sequence (DNA): TGTGCCAGCTCGGGACACCTCAATGAGCAGTTCTTC.

V is TRBV7-6 and J is TRBJ1-5; 8 bases map to TRBD1. The germline CDR1 and CDR2 sequences are SGHVS and FNYEAQ. V shed 1 base and J 4 bases; nucleotides not matched to a gene: 0. This CDR3 contains 14 residues. CDR3 bases: TGTGCCAGCAGCTTAGGACAGGGGAATCAGCCCCAGCATTTT. Translation gives CASSLGQGNQPQHF.

This clonotype was seen ten or more times. CDR3 nucleotide sequence: TGTGCCAGCAGCTTAGTATCTAGCTCCCCAGAGACCCAGTACTTC. It specifies CASSLVSSSPETQYF. The rearrangement joins TRBV7-6 to TRBJ2-5, with a tentative D call TRBD2 (5 bases). This CDR3 comprises 15 residues. With 1 base removed from V and 4 bases from J, the gap between germline ends came to 13 bases. Germline CDR1 and CDR2: SGHVS and FNYEAQ. Drawing the rest from reference TRBV7-6 and TRBJ2-5, the complete variable domain is GAGVSQSPRYKVTKRGQDVALRCDPISGHVSLYWYRQALGQGPEFLTYFNYEAQQDKSGLPNDRFSAERPEGSISTLTIQRTEQRDSAMYRCASSLVSSSPETQYFGPGTRLLVL.

This clonotype has ten or more counts. The chain combines TRBV6-5 with TRBJ2-3, with 7 nucleotides matching TRBD2. The CDR3 loop spans 18 amino acids. V trimming: 6 bases; J trimming: 4 bases; junction bases outside the gene matches: 19. Germline assignment: CDR1 MNHEY and CDR2 SVGAGI. In DNA form, the CDR3 reads TGTGCCAGCAGCACCCTACCGGGCGACGTGGGAGGGGCAGATACGCAGTATTTT. Its protein product is CASSTLPGDVGGADTQYF.

This clonotype was seen ten or more times. V is TRBV6-6 and J is TRBJ1-1; D perhaps matches TRBD1 (5 bases). V was shortened by 0 bases and J by 5 bases, with 10 bases between the two germline ends. The CDR3 is 14 residues long. Germline CDR1 MNHNY, CDR2 SVGAGI (reference sequence). The CDR3 DNA is TGTGCCAGCAGTTACTCGATGACAGTGACTGAAGCTTTCTTT. Translating gives CASSYSMTVTEAFF.

The chain links TRBV7-3 to TRBJ2-5; 9 bases fit TRBD2. Per germline, CDR1 SGHTA and CDR2 FQGTGA. The CDR3 totals 15 residues. With 5 bases clipped from V and 1 base from J, the junction kept 5 bases outside the gene matches. In DNA form, the CDR3 reads TGTGCCAGCAGCCAAACGGGACTAGCCCAAGAGACCCAGTACTTC. It encodes CASSQTGLAQETQYF.